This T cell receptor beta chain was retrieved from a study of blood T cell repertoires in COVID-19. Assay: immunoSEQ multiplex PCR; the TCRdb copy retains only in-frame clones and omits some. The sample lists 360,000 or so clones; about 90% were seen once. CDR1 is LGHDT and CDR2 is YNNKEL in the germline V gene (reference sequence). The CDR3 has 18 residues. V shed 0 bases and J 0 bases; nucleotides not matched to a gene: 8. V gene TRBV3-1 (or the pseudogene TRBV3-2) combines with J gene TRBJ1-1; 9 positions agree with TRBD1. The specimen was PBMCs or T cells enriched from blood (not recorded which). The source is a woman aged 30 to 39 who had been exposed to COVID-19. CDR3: CASSQENRGLDMNTEAFF. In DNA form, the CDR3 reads TGTGCCAGCAGCCAAGAGAACAGGGGGCTTGATATGAACACTGAAGCTTTCTTT.